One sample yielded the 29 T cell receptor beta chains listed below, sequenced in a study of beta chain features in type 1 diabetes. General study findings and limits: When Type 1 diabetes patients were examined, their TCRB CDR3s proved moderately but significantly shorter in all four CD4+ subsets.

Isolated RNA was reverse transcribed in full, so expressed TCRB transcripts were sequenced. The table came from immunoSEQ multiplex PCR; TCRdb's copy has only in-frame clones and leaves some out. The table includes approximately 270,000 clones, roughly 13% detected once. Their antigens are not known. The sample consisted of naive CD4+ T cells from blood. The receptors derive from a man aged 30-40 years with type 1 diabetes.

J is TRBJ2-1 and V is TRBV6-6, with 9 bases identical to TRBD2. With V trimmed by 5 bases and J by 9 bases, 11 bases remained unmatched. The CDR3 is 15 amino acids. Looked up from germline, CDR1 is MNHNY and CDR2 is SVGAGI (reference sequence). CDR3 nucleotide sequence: TGTGCCAGCAGTGCGACAGCGGGAGGTAAAAGTGAGCAGTTCTTC. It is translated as CASSATAGGKSEQFF.

The CDR3 spells CASSFKSPATNGYTF. The CDR3 region has the DNA TGTGCCAGCAGTTTTAAGTCGCCGGCGACTAATGGCTACACCTTC. The V gene is TRBV27, the J gene TRBJ1-2; the D is unclear. The CDR3 consists of 15 residues. CDR1 and CDR2 (germline): MNHEY, SMNVEV (reference sequence). Deletions cut 3 bases from V and 6 bases from J, with 17 bases between.

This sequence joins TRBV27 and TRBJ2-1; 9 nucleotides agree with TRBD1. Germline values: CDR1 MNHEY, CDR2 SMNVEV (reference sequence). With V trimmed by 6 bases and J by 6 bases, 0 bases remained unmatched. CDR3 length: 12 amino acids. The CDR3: CASRDRGNEQFF. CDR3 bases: TGTGCCAGCAGGGACAGGGGCAATGAGCAGTTCTTC.

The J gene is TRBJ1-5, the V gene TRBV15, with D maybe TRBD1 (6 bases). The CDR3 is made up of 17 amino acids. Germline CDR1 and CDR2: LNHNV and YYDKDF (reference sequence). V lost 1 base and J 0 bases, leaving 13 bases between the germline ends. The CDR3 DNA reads TGTGCCACCAGCAGAGTAGGACAGTCCAATAGCAATCAGCCCCAGCATTTT. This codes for CATSRVGQSNSNQPQHF. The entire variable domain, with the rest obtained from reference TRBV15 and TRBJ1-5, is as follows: DAMVIQNPRYQVTQFGKPVTLSCSQTLNHNVMYWYQQKSSQAPKLLFHYYDKDFNNEADTPDNFQSRRPNTSFCFLDIRSPGLGDTAMYLCATSRVGQSNSNQPQHFGDGTRLSIL.

The CDR3 DNA is TGTGCCAGCAGCTTACAGGGACATCGCTCCTACAATGAGCAGTTCTTC. Protein sequence: CASSLQGHRSYNEQFF. The genes are TRBV11-3 and TRBJ2-1, with D possibly TRBD1 on 6 matching bases. The CDR3 consists of 16 residues. V lost 2 bases and J 0 bases, leaving 11 bases between the germline ends. Germline V lookup: CDR1 SGHNT, CDR2 YENEEA.

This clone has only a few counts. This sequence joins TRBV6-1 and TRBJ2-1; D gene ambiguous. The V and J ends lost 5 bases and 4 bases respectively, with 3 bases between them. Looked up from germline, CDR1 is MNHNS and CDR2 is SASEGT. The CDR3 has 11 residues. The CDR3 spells CASSQYNEQFF. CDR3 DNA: TGTGCCAGCAGTCAGTACAATGAGCAGTTCTTC.

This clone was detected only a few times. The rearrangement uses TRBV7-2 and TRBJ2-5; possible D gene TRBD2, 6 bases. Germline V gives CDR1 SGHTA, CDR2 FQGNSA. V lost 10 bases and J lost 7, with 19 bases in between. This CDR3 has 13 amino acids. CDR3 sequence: CAIQRAPDGTQYF. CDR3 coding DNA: TGTGCCATCCAGCGGGCCCCTGACGGGACCCAGTACTTC. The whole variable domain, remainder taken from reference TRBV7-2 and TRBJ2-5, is GAGVSQSPSNKVTEKGKDVELRCDPISGHTALYWYRQSLGQGLEFLIYFQGNSAPDKSGLPSDRFSAERTGGSVSTLTIQRTQQEDSAVYLCAIQRAPDGTQYFGPGTRLLVL.

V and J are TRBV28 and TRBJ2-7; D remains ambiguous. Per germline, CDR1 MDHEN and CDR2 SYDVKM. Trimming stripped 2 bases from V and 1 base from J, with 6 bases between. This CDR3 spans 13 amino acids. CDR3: CASSLADSYEQYF. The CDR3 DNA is TGTGCCAGCAGTTTAGCAGATTCCTACGAGCAGTACTTC.

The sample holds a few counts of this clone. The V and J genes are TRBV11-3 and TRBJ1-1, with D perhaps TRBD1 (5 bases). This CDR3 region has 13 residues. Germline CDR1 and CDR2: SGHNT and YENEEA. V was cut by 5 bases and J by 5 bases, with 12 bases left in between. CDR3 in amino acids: CASSPGGDTEAFF. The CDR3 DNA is TGTGCCAGCAGCCCCGGGGGTGATACTGAAGCTTTCTTT.

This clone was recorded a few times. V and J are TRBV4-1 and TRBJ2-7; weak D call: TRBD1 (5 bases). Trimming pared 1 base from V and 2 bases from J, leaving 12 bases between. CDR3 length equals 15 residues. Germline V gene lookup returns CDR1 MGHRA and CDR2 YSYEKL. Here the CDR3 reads CASSQATSDTYEQYF. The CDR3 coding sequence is TGCGCCAGCAGCCAAGCCACCTCGGACACCTACGAGCAGTACTTC.

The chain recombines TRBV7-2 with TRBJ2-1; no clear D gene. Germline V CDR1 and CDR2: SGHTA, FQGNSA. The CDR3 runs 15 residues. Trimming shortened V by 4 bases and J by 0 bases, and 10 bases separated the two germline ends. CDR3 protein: CASSSHLSSYNEQFF. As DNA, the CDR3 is TGTGCCAGCAGCTCCCACTTAAGCTCCTACAATGAGCAGTTCTTC.

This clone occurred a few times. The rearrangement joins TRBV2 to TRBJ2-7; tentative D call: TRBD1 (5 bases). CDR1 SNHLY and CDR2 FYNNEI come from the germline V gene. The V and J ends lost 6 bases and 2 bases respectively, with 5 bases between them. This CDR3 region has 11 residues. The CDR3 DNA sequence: TGTGCCAGCAGGACAGCCTACGAGCAGTACTTC. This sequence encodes CASRTAYEQYF.

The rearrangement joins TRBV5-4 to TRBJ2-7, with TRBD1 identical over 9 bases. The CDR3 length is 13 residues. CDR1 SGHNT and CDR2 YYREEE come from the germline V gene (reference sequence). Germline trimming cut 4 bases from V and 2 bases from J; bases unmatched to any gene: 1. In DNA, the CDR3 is TGTGCCAGCAGCGGACAGGGGACCTACGAGCAGTACTTC. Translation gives CASSGQGTYEQYF.

CDR3 nucleotide sequence: TGTGCCTGGAGGGATAACAGGGGGTTAGCCTACGAGCAGTACTTC. Amino acid sequence: CAWRDNRGLAYEQYF. V and J are TRBV30 and TRBJ2-7; 8 bases match TRBD1. The CDR3 totals 15 residues. Germline V CDR1 and CDR2: GTSNPN, SVGIG (reference sequence). Trimming took 3 bases from V and 2 from J; bases not matched to a gene: 9. Supplemented by reference TRBV30 and TRBJ2-7, the full variable domain reads SQTIHQWPATLVQPVGSPLSLECTVEGTSNPNLYWYRQAAGRGLQLLFYSVGIGQISSEVPQNLSASRPQDRQFILSSKKLLLSDSGFYLCAWRDNRGLAYEQYFGPGTRLTVT.

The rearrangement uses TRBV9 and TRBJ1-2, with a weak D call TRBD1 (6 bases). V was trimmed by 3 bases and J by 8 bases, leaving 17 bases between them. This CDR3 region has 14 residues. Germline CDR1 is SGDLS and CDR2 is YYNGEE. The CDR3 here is CASSGGGAGRGYTF. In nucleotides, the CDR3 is TGTGCCAGCAGCGGGGGGGGCGCAGGTAGGGGCTACACCTTC.

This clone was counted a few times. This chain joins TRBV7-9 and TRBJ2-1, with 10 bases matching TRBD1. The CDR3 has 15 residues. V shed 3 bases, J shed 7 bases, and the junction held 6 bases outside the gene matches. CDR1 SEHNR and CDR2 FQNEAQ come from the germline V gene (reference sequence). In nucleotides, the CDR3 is TGTGCCAGCAGCTTCCGGACAGGGGGGCTGAATGAGCAGTTCTTC. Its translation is CASSFRTGGLNEQFF.

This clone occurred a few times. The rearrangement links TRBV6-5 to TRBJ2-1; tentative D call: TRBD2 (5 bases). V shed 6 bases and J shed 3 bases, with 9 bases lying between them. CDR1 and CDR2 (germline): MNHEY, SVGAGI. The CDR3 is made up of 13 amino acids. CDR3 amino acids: CASSRGGYNEQFF. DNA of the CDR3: TGTGCCAGCAGCCGCGGAGGCTACAATGAGCAGTTCTTC.

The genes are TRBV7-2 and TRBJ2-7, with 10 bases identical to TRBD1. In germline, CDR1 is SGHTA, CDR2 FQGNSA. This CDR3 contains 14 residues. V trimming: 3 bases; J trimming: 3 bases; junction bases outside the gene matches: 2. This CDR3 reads CASSLTGGLYEQYF. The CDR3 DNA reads TGTGCCAGCAGCTTGACAGGGGGCCTCTACGAGCAGTACTTC.

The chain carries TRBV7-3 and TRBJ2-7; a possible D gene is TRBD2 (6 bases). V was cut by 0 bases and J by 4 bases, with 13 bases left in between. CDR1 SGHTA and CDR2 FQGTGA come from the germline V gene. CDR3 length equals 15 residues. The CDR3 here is CASSLTPGVGYEQYF. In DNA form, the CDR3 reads TGTGCCAGCAGCTTAACCCCGGGAGTCGGTTACGAGCAGTACTTC.

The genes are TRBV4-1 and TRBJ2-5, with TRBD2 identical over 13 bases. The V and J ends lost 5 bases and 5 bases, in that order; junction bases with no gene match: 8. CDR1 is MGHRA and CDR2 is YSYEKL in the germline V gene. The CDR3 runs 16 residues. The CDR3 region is CASSFRTSGRLETQYF. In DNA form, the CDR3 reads TGCGCCAGCAGCTTTCGGACTAGCGGGAGATTGGAGACCCAGTACTTC.

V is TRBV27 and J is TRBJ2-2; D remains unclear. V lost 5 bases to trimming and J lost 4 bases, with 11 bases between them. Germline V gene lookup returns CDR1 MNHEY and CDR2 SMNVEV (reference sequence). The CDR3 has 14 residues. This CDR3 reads CASSPIGPTGELFF. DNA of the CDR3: TGTGCCAGCAGTCCGATTGGCCCCACCGGGGAGCTGTTTTTT.

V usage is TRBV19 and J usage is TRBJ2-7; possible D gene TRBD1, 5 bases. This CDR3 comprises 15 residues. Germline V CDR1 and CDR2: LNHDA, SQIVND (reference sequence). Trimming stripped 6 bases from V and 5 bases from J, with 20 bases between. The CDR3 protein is CASSKGLDSFHEQYF. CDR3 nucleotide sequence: TGTGCCAGTAGCAAGGGGTTAGACAGTTTCCACGAGCAGTACTTC.

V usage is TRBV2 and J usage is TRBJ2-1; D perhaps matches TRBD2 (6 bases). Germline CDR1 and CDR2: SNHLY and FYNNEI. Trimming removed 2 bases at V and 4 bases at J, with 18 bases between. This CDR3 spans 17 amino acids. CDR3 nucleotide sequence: TGTGCCAGCAGTGAACCGAAGGCTAGCGATCTTTACAATGAGCAGTTCTTC. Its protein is CASSEPKASDLYNEQFF.

The CDR3 loop reads CASTEDRDTGELFF. The CDR3 coding sequence is TGTGCCAGCACGGAGGACAGAGACACCGGGGAGCTGTTTTTT. The rearrangement uses TRBV6-1 and TRBJ2-2; possible D gene TRBD1, 6 bases. The CDR3 has 14 amino acids. V was clipped by 7 bases and J by 3 bases, with 12 bases between them. Germline V gene sequence: CDR1 MNHNS, CDR2 SASEGT.

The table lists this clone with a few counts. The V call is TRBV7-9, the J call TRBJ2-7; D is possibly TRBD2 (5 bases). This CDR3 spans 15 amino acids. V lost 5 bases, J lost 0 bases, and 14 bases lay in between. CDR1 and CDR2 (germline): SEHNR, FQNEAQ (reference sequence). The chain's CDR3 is CASSAHSGSSYEQYF. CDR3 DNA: TGTGCCAGCAGCGCGCATAGTGGGAGCTCCTACGAGCAGTACTTC.

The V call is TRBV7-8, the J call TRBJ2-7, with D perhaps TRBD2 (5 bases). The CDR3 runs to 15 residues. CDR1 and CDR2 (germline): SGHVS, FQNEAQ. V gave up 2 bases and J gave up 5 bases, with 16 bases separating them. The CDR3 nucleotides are TGTGCCAGCAGCTTATCCCGCGGGTCTCGTAACGAGCAGTACTTC. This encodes CASSLSRGSRNEQYF.

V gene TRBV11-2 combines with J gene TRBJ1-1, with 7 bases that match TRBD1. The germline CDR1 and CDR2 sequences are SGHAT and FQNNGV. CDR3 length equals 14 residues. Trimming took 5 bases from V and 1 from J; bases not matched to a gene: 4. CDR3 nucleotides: TGTGCCAGCAGCCCTGACAGGGCGAACACTGAAGCTTTCTTT. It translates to CASSPDRANTEAFF.

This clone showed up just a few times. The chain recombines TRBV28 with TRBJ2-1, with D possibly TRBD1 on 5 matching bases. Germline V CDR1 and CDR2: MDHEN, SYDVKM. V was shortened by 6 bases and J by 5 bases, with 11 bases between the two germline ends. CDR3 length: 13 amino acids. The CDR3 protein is CASSLIGDNEQFF. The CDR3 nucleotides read TGTGCCAGCAGCCTCATAGGGGACAATGAGCAGTTCTTC. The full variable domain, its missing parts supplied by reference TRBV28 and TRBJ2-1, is DVKVTQSSRYLVKRTGEKVFLECVQDMDHENMFWYRQDPGLGLRLIYFSYDVKMKEKGDIPEGYSVSREKKERFSLILESASTNQTSMYLCASSLIGDNEQFFGPGTRLTVL.

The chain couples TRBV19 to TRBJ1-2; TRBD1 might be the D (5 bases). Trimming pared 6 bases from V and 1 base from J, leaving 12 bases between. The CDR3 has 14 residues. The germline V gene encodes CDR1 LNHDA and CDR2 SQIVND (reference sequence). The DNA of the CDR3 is TGTGCCAGTAGGAGCCAGGGAATTAACTATGGCTACACCTTC. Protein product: CASRSQGINYGYTF. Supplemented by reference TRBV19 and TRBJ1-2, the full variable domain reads DGGITQSPKYLFRKEGQNVTLSCEQNLNHDAMYWYRQDPGQGLRLIYYSQIVNDFQKGDIAEGYSVSREKKESFPLTVTSAQKNPTAFYLCASRSQGINYGYTFGSGTRLTVV.